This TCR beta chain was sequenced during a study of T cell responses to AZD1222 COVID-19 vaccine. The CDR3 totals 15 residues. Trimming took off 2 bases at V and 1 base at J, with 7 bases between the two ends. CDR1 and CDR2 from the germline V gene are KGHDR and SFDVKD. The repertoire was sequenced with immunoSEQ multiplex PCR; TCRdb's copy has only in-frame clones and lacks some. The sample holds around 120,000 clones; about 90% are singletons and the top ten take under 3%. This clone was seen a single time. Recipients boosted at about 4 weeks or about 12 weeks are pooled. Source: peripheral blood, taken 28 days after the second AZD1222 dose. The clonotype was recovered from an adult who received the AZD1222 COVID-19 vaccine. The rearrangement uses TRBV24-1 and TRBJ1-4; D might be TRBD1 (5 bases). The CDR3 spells CATSDWDGTNEKLFF. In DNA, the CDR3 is TGTGCCACCAGTGATTGGGACGGAACTAATGAAAAACTGTTTTTT.